Shown below are 29 T cell receptor beta chains from a single sample sequenced in a study of T cells after yellow fever vaccination. Via MiXCR, TCRdb re-called the 5' RACE reads, giving one row per CDR3 protein. The top ten hold around 35% of the sample, which has about 160,000 distinct CDR3 sequences, around 9% seen once. This specimen was CD8+ T cells sorted from PBMCs, taken 45 days after the yellow fever booster vaccination. The receptors here all came from a man aged 18-30 years who received the YFV17D yellow fever vaccine.

The rearrangement joins TRBV30 to TRBJ2-7, with D possibly matching TRBD1 (6 bases). CDR1 and CDR2 from the germline V gene are GTSNPN and SVGIG (reference sequence). The CDR3 loop spans 14 amino acids. The ends were cut back, 5 bases at V and 0 bases at J, with 14 bases in the middle. The CDR3 DNA follows: TGTGCCTGGTTGGGGGCAGGGAGCTCCTACGAGCAGTACTTC. This gives the protein CAWLGAGSSYEQYF.

This clonotype occurred many times. The gene calls are TRBV11-2 and TRBJ1-1; TRBD1 agrees at 7 bases. The length of the CDR3 is 15 residues. Germline V lookup: CDR1 SGHAT, CDR2 FQNNGV. With V trimmed by 5 bases and J by 1 base, 7 bases remained unmatched. The CDR3 region is CASSTSGQRNTEAFF. The CDR3 nucleotides are TGTGCCAGCAGCACCTCGGGACAGAGGAACACTGAAGCTTTCTTT. Based on the CDR3 plus reference TRBV11-2 and TRBJ1-1, the full variable domain is EAGVAQSPRYKIIEKRQSVAFWCNPISGHATLYWYQQILGQGPKLLIQFQNNGVVDDSQLPKDRFSAERLKGVDSTLKIQPAKLEDSAVYLCASSTSGQRNTEAFFGQGTRLTVV.

The genes are TRBV7-2 and TRBJ2-1, with TRBD1 as a possible D gene (6 bases). With 1 base removed from V and 8 bases from J, the gap between germline ends came to 21 bases. CDR1 and CDR2 (germline): SGHTA, FQGNSA. This CDR3 is built from 17 residues. The CDR3 nucleotides are TGTGCCAGCAGCTTAGTGCGACGGACAGTAAGGTACCATGAGCAGTTCTTC. Translated: CASSLVRRTVRYHEQFF.

The chain joins TRBV5-6 to TRBJ2-1, with D uncertain. Per germline, CDR1 SGHDT and CDR2 YYEEEE. V was pared by 0 bases and J by 9 bases, with 7 bases between. The CDR3 is made up of 12 amino acids. DNA for the CDR3: TGTGCCAGCAGCTTGGCGGTTGGTGAGCAGTTCTTC. Protein product: CASSLAVGEQFF.

This clonotype came up a few times. The chain carries TRBV9 and TRBJ1-5; perhaps TRBD1 as D (6 bases). V gave up 2 bases and J gave up 4 bases, with 16 bases separating them. The CDR3 totals 16 residues. Germline assignment: CDR1 SGDLS and CDR2 YYNGEE. The CDR3 protein is CASSVGGTLGNQPQHF. The CDR3, as DNA: TGTGCCAGCAGCGTGGGCGGGACACTTGGAAATCAGCCCCAGCATTTT.

This clonotype qualifies as large. The chain couples TRBV20-1 to TRBJ1-3; D is uncertain. CDR1 and CDR2 (germline): DFQATT, SNEGSKA (reference sequence). Trimming left V 5 bases short and J 3 bases short, with 2 bases between. The CDR3 extends over 10 amino acids. The CDR3 reads CSARGNTIYF. In DNA form, the CDR3 reads TGCAGTGCTCGTGGAAACACCATATATTTT.

The V and J genes are TRBV27 and TRBJ2-2; D uncertain. The germline V gene has CDR1 MNHEY and CDR2 SMNVEV (reference sequence). The V end was cut by 2 bases, the J end by 3 bases, with 4 bases between. The CDR3 runs 13 residues. Here the CDR3 reads CASSLAYTGELFF. The DNA of the CDR3 is TGTGCCAGCAGTTTAGCTTACACCGGGGAGCTGTTTTTT.

This clonotype was detected many times. This rearrangement joins TRBV6-1 to TRBJ1-1; the D gene is possibly TRBD1 (6 bases). V lost 7 bases and J lost 0, with 15 bases in between. The CDR3 is made up of 15 amino acids. Germline V gives CDR1 MNHNS, CDR2 SASEGT. The CDR3 protein is CASKGWGALNTEAFF. In nucleotides, the CDR3 is TGTGCCAGCAAGGGTTGGGGGGCCCTGAACACTGAAGCTTTCTTT.

This clonotype was detected only a few times. The V call is TRBV20-1, the J call TRBJ1-2, with TRBD1 as a possible D gene (6 bases). CDR3 length equals 14 residues. The V end was cut by 1 base, the J end by 5 bases, with 14 bases between. Germline-derived CDR1 and CDR2 are DFQATT and SNEGSKA (reference sequence). CDR3: CSARARGTSYGYTF. CDR3 DNA sequence: TGCAGTGCTAGAGCCCGAGGGACATCTTATGGCTACACCTTC.

This clonotype was seen a handful of times. V is TRBV11-2 and J is TRBJ2-1; D might be TRBD2 (5 bases). Trimming took off 5 bases at V and 1 base at J, with 12 bases between the two ends. Germline V gene data show CDR1 as SGHAT and CDR2 as FQNNGV. This CDR3 comprises 15 residues. CDR3 sequence: CASSRPGESYNEQFF. The CDR3 region has the DNA TGTGCCAGCAGCCGACCCGGGGAGTCCTACAATGAGCAGTTCTTC.

This clonotype was seen at least ten times. This chain uses TRBV29-1 with TRBJ1-2; the D is unclear. Trimming removed 4 bases from V and 7 bases from J, with 1 base in between. The CDR3 contains 8 residues. The germline gives CDR1 SQVTM, CDR2 ANQGSEA. CDR3 protein: CSVAGYTF. CDR3 nucleotides: TGCAGCGTTGCTGGCTACACCTTC.

V and J are TRBV9 and TRBJ1-2, with TRBD1 matching 7 bases. This CDR3 contains 17 residues. Trimming took 3 bases from V and 0 from J; bases not matched to a gene: 11. The V gene's germline CDR1 is SGDLS and CDR2 YYNGEE. For the CDR3, the DNA is TGTGCCAGCAGCGCCCTGACAGGGAAAAATACTAACTATGGCTACACCTTC. As protein: CASSALTGKNTNYGYTF. Full variable domain (remainder filled in from reference TRBV9 and TRBJ1-2): DSGVTQTPKHLITATGQRVTLRCSPRSGDLSVYWYQQSLDQGLQFLIQYYNGEERAKGNILERFSAQQFPDLHSELNLSSLELGDSALYFCASSALTGKNTNYGYTFGSGTRLTVV.

This clonotype was detected many times. The chain has TRBV9 and TRBJ1-5; a possible D gene is TRBD1 (5 bases). Looked up from germline, CDR1 is SGDLS and CDR2 is YYNGEE. Between the trimmed V and J ends, which lost 7 bases and 3 bases, there was a span of 11 bases. The CDR3 length is 13 residues. CDR3 loop: CASGKGLNQPQHF. CDR3 DNA: TGTGCCAGCGGGAAGGGGCTCAATCAGCCCCAGCATTTT.

The CDR3 region has the DNA TGCAGTGCTGTACAGGGGTACTATGGCTACACCTTC. Its translation is CSAVQGYYGYTF. J is TRBJ1-2 and V is TRBV20-1; 7 bases match TRBD1. The junction had 3 bases not matched to a gene; V was cut back by 5 bases and J by 3 bases. The CDR3 totals 12 residues. CDR1 and CDR2 (germline): DFQATT, SNEGSKA (reference sequence).

This clonotype came up many times. The J gene is TRBJ2-7, the V gene TRBV9, with D unclear. Trimming cost V 2 bases and J 2 bases, with 11 bases left between them. Looked up from germline, CDR1 is SGDLS and CDR2 is YYNGEE. The CDR3 runs to 14 residues. The CDR3 is CASSVDRGTYEQYF. The CDR3 DNA follows: TGTGCCAGCAGCGTGGATCGCGGAACCTACGAGCAGTACTTC.

The chain recombines TRBV7-6 with TRBJ2-5; no definite D call. This CDR3 is 15 amino acids long. V was shortened by 4 bases and J by 1 base, with 13 bases between the two germline ends. The germline V gene has CDR1 SGHVS and CDR2 FNYEAQ. CDR3 nucleotide sequence: TGTGCCAGCAGCTCCCCGACTGACCGCCAAGAGACCCAGTACTTC. It codes for CASSSPTDRQETQYF.

DNA for the CDR3: TGTGCCAGCAGTCTAACTCGGTACTCCCGGTCCGGGGAGCTGTTTTTT. Translation gives CASSLTRYSRSGELFF. V and J are TRBV6-1 and TRBJ2-2; D remains ambiguous. This CDR3 is built from 16 residues. Trimming cost V 5 bases and J 6 bases, with 19 bases left between them. Per germline, CDR1 MNHNS and CDR2 SASEGT.

In this sample, this clonotype turned up a few times. The gene calls are TRBV10-1 and TRBJ2-7; D may correspond to TRBD1 or TRBD2 (6 bases each). V lost 2 bases and J 2 bases, leaving 10 bases between the germline ends. The CDR3 covers 14 residues. The germline gives CDR1 WNHNN, CDR2 SYGVQD (reference sequence). CDR3 region: CASSEPGAPYEQYF. Here the CDR3 DNA reads TGCGCCAGCAGTGAGCCGGGGGCCCCCTACGAGCAGTACTTC.

This clonotype was found a few times. The V call is TRBV11-2, the J call TRBJ2-2; D not certain. With 0 bases removed from V and 5 bases from J, the gap between germline ends came to 7 bases. CDR1 and CDR2 (germline): SGHAT, FQNNGV. This CDR3 spans 14 amino acids. The CDR3, as DNA: TGTGCCAGCAGCTTAGATCCCGATACCGGGGAGCTGTTTTTT. Its translation is CASSLDPDTGELFF.

This clonotype appeared a few times. The chain uses TRBV9 and TRBJ1-2, with a possible D match to TRBD1 (6 bases). V lost 4 bases and J lost 4, with 8 bases in between. The CDR3 runs to 12 residues. Germline CDR1 reads SGDLS; CDR2 reads YYNGEE. The CDR3 is CASSTDSYGYTF. For the CDR3, the DNA is TGTGCCAGCAGCACGGACAGCTATGGCTACACCTTC.

This clonotype was seen only a few times. Here the CDR3 reads CASIGSSSPNQPQHF. The CDR3 DNA is TGTGCCAGTATAGGTTCCTCCTCTCCCAATCAGCCCCAGCATTTT. This rearrangement joins TRBV19 to TRBJ1-5; unclear D gene. Germline V gene data show CDR1 as LNHDA and CDR2 as SQIVND (reference sequence). There are 15 residues in the CDR3. V lost 7 bases, J lost 3 bases, and 16 bases lay in between.

This clonotype was recorded a few times. This sequence joins TRBV12-3 or TRBV12-4 and TRBJ2-3; perhaps TRBD2 as D (5 bases). The CDR3 spans 13 residues. Trimming took 5 bases from V and 6 from J, leaving 12 bases between them. The CDR3 DNA reads as TGTGCCAGCAGTCCCCGGGGAGCGGATACGCAGTATTTT. Translated, it gives CASSPRGADTQYF.

This clonotype occurred many times. The CDR3 DNA reads TGTGCCAGCAGCTTAGGGACGGTACAAGAGACCCAGTACTTC. Translated, it gives CASSLGTVQETQYF. The rearrangement joins TRBV9 to TRBJ2-5; D tentatively fits TRBD1 or TRBD2 (5 bases each). The CDR3 runs to 14 residues. CDR1 and CDR2 from the germline V gene are SGDLS and YYNGEE. The V and J ends lost 4 bases and 2 bases respectively, with 12 bases between them.

There are a few counts of this clonotype. This chain joins TRBV5-1 and TRBJ2-3, with D unresolved. CDR1 is SGHRS and CDR2 is YFSETQ in the germline V gene. This CDR3 spans 14 amino acids. Deletions cut 2 bases from V and 0 bases from J, with 7 bases between. CDR3 bases: TGCGCCAGCAGCTTAGTCTATAGCACAGATACGCAGTATTTT. Protein: CASSLVYSTDTQYF.

The V and J genes are TRBV7-9 and TRBJ2-5; 16 bases are shared with TRBD2. J gave up 5 bases and V 8 bases, and 8 bases lay outside the gene matches. CDR3 size: 16 residues. The germline CDR1 and CDR2 sequences are SEHNR and FQNEAQ (reference sequence). The CDR3 coding sequence is TGTGCCAGCGGGGGACTAGCGGGGGGGCCCGGGGAGACCCAGTACTTC. Protein sequence: CASGGLAGGPGETQYF.

This clonotype was detected a few times. This sequence joins TRBV20-1 and TRBJ2-4; 9 nucleotides align to TRBD1. The V gene end was trimmed by 4 bases and the J gene end by 8 bases; junction bases not matched to a gene: 12. From germline, CDR1 is DFQATT and CDR2 SNEGSKA (reference sequence). The CDR3 spans 15 residues. CDR3 residues: CSATSRTGERHIQYF. The CDR3 region has the DNA TGCAGTGCTACAAGTCGGACAGGGGAGAGGCACATTCAGTACTTC.

There are many counts of this clonotype. The chain carries TRBV18 and TRBJ2-1, with D possibly being TRBD1 (5 bases). The germline gives CDR1 KGHSH, CDR2 LQKENI. Trimming left V 3 bases short and J 7 bases short, with 7 bases between. The CDR3 has 12 residues. The CDR3: CASSPWTNEQFF. CDR3 nucleotides: TGTGCCAGCTCACCCTGGACAAATGAGCAGTTCTTC.

The chain uses TRBV28 and TRBJ2-5; D is unclear. Germline CDR1 MDHEN, CDR2 SYDVKM. V lost 3 bases and J 4 bases, leaving 9 bases between the germline ends. This CDR3 has 13 amino acids. CDR3 in DNA: TGTGCCAGCAGTTTTAGGAGTCGAGAGACCCAGTACTTC. Protein sequence: CASSFRSRETQYF.

This clonotype was observed a few times. The chain has TRBV6-2 or TRBV6-3 and TRBJ2-2, with D possibly being TRBD1 or TRBD2 (7 bases each). Germline CDR1 is MNHEY and CDR2 is SVGEGT. The length of the CDR3 is 15 residues. Trimming took 5 bases from V and 4 from J, leaving 14 bases between them. In DNA, the CDR3 is TGTGCCAGCAGTGACGACAGGGAGGGCACCGGGGAGCTGTTTTTT. It encodes CASSDDREGTGELFF.